This entry lists 12 T cell receptor beta chains sequenced from one sample in a study of shared clonotypes between healthy human individuals. Generated by immunoSEQ multiplex PCR, the TCRdb table keeps only in-frame clones and is missing some. The top ten clones hold more than 0.9% of a sample with about 1.5 million clones, more than 95% of them seen once. The specimen was naive CD4+ T cells sorted from blood. Subset described: CD45RA+ positively selected. All receptors come from a man aged 25-40 years in good health.

The V gene is TRBV7-9, the J gene TRBJ2-7; a possible D gene is TRBD1 (6 bases). Per the germline V gene, CDR1 is SEHNR and CDR2 is FQNEAQ (reference sequence). CDR3 length: 15 amino acids. V gave up 2 bases and J gave up 0 bases, with 11 bases separating them. CDR3 residues: CASSLQGIVSYEQYF. The CDR3 nucleotides are TGTGCCAGCAGCTTACAGGGGATAGTCTCCTACGAGCAGTACTTC.

As concerns this clone: Other DNA sequences of this sample code for an identical CDR3. V gene TRBV6-5 combines with J gene TRBJ1-1; D unresolved. Germline CDR1 is MNHEY and CDR2 is SVGAGI. The CDR3 runs 13 residues. Trimming pared 2 bases from V and 1 base from J, leaving 5 bases between. The CDR3 loop reads CASSYGGNTEAFF. CDR3 nucleotides: TGTGCCAGCAGTTACGGCGGGAACACTGAAGCTTTCTTT.

This chain connects TRBV2 to TRBJ2-3, with a weak D call TRBD2 (6 bases). Trimming removed 8 bases at V and 0 bases at J, with 12 bases between. Germline assignment: CDR1 SNHLY and CDR2 FYNNEI. This CDR3 has 14 residues. CDR3 residues: CASSAGPSTDTQYF. In DNA form, the CDR3 reads TGTGCCAGCTCTGCGGGGCCAAGCACAGATACGCAGTATTTT.

The chain combines TRBV7-6 with TRBJ2-7; tentatively, D is TRBD1 (5 bases). The germline V gene encodes CDR1 SGHVS and CDR2 FNYEAQ. CDR3 length equals 16 residues. Trimming pared 0 bases from V and 0 bases from J, leaving 12 bases between. CDR3 amino acids: CASSLAMGPLSYEQYF. CDR3 DNA: TGTGCCAGCAGCTTAGCGATGGGGCCCCTCTCCTACGAGCAGTACTTC.

The rearrangement joins TRBV19 to TRBJ1-1, with TRBD1 as a possible D gene (6 bases). The V gene's germline CDR1 is LNHDA and CDR2 SQIVND (reference sequence). The CDR3 contains 15 residues. With 6 bases removed from V and 0 bases from J, the gap between germline ends came to 14 bases. The CDR3 DNA follows: TGTGCCAGTAGGGGCAGGGGTTCCATGAACACTGAAGCTTTCTTT. It is translated as CASRGRGSMNTEAFF.

This clone was counted once. The chain uses TRBV6-6 and TRBJ1-4; D not resolved. Germline CDR1 and CDR2: MNHNY and SVGAGI (reference sequence). CDR3 length: 11 amino acids. Trimming took off 6 bases at V and 8 bases at J, with 7 bases between the two ends. CDR3 amino acids: CASRVREKLFF. For the CDR3, the DNA is TGTGCCAGCAGGGTTCGAGAAAAACTGTTTTTT.

The chain links TRBV7-8 to TRBJ1-2; D is undetermined. Deletions cut 0 bases from V and 6 bases from J, with 8 bases between. This CDR3 contains 13 residues. CDR1 SGHVS and CDR2 FQNEAQ come from the germline V gene. CDR3 DNA: TGTGCCAGCAGCTTAGCAGGCGTGGATGGCTACACCTTC. Translating gives CASSLAGVDGYTF.

The rearrangement links TRBV7-8 to TRBJ2-1; the D is unclear. The length of the CDR3 is 14 residues. Germline V gives CDR1 SGHVS, CDR2 FQNEAQ. Trimming shortened V by 1 base and J by 6 bases, and 10 bases separated the two germline ends. The CDR3 nucleotides read TGTGCCAGCAGCTTAGGAGTGGAGAGCAATGAGCAGTTCTTC. This codes for CASSLGVESNEQFF.

Turning to this clone: Other DNA sequences within the sample encode an identical CDR3. The chain has TRBV6-5 and TRBJ1-2; unclear D gene. The CDR3 covers 12 residues. Looked up from germline, CDR1 is MNHEY and CDR2 is SVGAGI. V was trimmed by 2 bases and J by 7 bases, leaving 8 bases between them. CDR3 bases: TGTGCCAGCAGTTACCTCGGTCGTGGCTACACCTTC. Its translation: CASSYLGRGYTF.

V usage is TRBV30 and J usage is TRBJ2-7; D possibly uses TRBD1 or TRBD2 (5 bases each). V was trimmed by 3 bases and J by 2 bases, leaving 11 bases between them. The germline gives CDR1 GTSNPN, CDR2 SVGIG (reference sequence). The CDR3 consists of 13 residues. CDR3 sequence: CAWSRDATYEQYF. The CDR3 bases are TGTGCCTGGAGCCGGGACGCCACCTACGAGCAGTACTTC.

This clone was observed once. This chain links TRBV28 with TRBJ2-1; D ambiguous. V gave up 2 bases and J gave up 8 bases, with 7 bases separating them. The CDR3 length is 12 residues. Germline CDR1 reads MDHEN; CDR2 reads SYDVKM. CDR3 amino acids: CASSLGYYEQFF. CDR3 DNA sequence: TGTGCCAGCAGTTTAGGATATTATGAGCAGTTCTTC.

The chain is built from TRBV30 and TRBJ2-7, with D hard to call. This CDR3 is built from 15 residues. The germline CDR1 and CDR2 sequences are GTSNPN and SVGIG (reference sequence). Trimming removed 1 base from V and 5 bases from J, with 18 bases in between. The CDR3, as DNA: TGTGCCTGGAGTGCCCGTTTGGTAGGATTAGACGAGCAGTACTTC. Translation: CAWSARLVGLDEQYF.